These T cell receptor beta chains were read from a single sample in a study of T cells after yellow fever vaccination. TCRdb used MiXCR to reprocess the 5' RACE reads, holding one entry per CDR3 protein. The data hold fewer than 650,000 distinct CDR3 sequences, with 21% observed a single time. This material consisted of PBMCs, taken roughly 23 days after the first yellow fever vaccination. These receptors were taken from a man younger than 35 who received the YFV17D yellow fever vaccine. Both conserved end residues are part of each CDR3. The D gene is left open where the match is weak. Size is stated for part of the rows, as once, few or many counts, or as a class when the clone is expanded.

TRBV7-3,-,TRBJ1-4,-,CASSPNGATNEKLFF,TGTGCCAGCAGCCCTAACGGGGCAACTAATGAAAAACTGTTTTTT
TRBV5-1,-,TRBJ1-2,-,CASSLDRPGYGYTF,TGCGCCAGCAGCTTGGACAGGCCAGGGTATGGCTACACCTTC
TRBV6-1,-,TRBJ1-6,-,CATWDGLGSPLHF,TGTGCCACCTGGGACGGCTTAGGGTCACCCCTCCACTTT
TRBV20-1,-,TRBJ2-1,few,CSARGSASSYNEQFF,TGCAGTGCTAGAGGTTCCGCTAGCTCCTACAATGAGCAGTTCTTC
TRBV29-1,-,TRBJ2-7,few,CSGRSGDLGEQYF,TGCAGCGGTCGATCAGGGGATCTGGGGGAGCAGTACTTC
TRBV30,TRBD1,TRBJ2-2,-,CAWGTGGRTGELFF,TGTGCCTGGGGGACAGGGGGCCGCACCGGGGAGCTGTTTTTT
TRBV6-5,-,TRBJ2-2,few,CASSYQAGPGGGELFF,TGTGCCAGCAGTTACCAAGCTGGGCCCGGAGGCGGGGAGCTGTTTTTT
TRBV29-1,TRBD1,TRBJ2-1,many,CSVFGTGGNEQFF,TGCAGCGTCTTTGGGACAGGGGGAAATGAGCAGTTCTTC
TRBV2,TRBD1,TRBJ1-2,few,CASTPDREGYGYTF,TGTGCCAGCACCCCGGACAGGGAAGGCTATGGCTACACCTTC
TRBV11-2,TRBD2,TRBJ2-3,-,CASSYGLAGEVTDTQYF,TGTGCCAGCAGCTACGGACTAGCGGGGGAGGTCACAGATACGCAGTATTTT